This T cell receptor (beta chain) is drawn from a study of OX40 agonist ivuxolimab in advanced cancers. Study at large: Patients with prior anti-PD-1, anti-PD-L1 or anti-CTLA-4 therapy were eligible; less than 50% had some. Points from the study as a whole: Among T cells, CD8+ cells averaged more expanded clones than CD4+ cells.

Data came from immunoSEQ multiplex PCR; TCRdb stores just in-frame clones and leaves some out. In the table there are about 55,000 clones, 70% to 80% of which are singletons. This clone appeared a single time. The antigen is unknown. Between the trimmed V and J ends, which lost 2 bases and 0 bases, there was a span of 2 bases. CDR1 KGHSH and CDR2 LQKENI come from the germline V gene. The CDR3 is 13 residues long. The specimen was CD4+ or CD8+ T cells sorted from blood, collected in a trial of the OX40 agonist ivuxolimab. The sequence came from an adult with an advanced solid tumor such as melanoma, head and neck, liver or kidney cancer. J is TRBJ1-3 and V is TRBV18, with D unclear. CDR3 sequence reads: CASSPGSGNTIYF. The CDR3, as DNA: TGTGCCAGCTCACCAGGCTCTGGAAACACCATATATTTT.